Listed below are T cell receptor beta chains from one sample, sequenced in a study of blood T cell repertoires in COVID-19. Repertoires were generated with immunoSEQ multiplex PCR, while TCRdb's copy carries only in-frame clones and drops some. The data contain around 190,000 clones, about 88% of them singletons. Input material: PBMCs or T cells enriched from blood (not recorded which). Source of these receptors: a woman under 40 who had recovered from COVID-19. Each CDR3 is given with its conserved first and last residue. D genes are given only for firm matches. Expanded clones are given a class, and other clones once, few, many or no size at all.

v_gene,j_gene,d_gene,abundance,CDR3nt,CDR3aa
TRBV30,TRBJ2-7,NA,NA,TGTGCCTGGGGGACGGGGAGCGGGCACTCCTACGAGCAGTACTTC,CAWGTGSGHSYEQYF
TRBV10-2,TRBJ1-5,NA,NA,TGCGCCAGCAGTGAGAAGGTACTAACGGGTCAGCCCCAGCATTTT,CASSEKVLTGQPQHF
TRBV7-2,TRBJ2-1,TRBD2,NA,TGTGCCAGCAGCTTTCCCCTTACTAGCGGGGGCCCCTACAATGAGCAGTTCTTC,CASSFPLTSGGPYNEQFF
TRBV2,TRBJ2-2,TRBD2,once,TGTGCCGGATCCGGGGGGATTCACACCGGGGAGCTGTTTTTT,CAGSGGIHTGELFF
TRBV19,TRBJ1-5,NA,NA,TGTGCCAGTAGCAGGGGATGGGGGCAGCCCCAGCATTTT,CASSRGWGQPQHF
TRBV5-1,TRBJ1-1,TRBD1,NA,TGCGCCAGCAGCTTGGGAGGACAGGGGCTGGGCACTGAAGCTTTCTTT,CASSLGGQGLGTEAFF
TRBV5-1,TRBJ2-5,TRBD2,NA,TGCGCCAGCAGCCTGATGACTAGCGGGGTGGGACAAGAGACCCAGTACTTC,CASSLMTSGVGQETQYF
TRBV6-2/TRBV6-3,TRBJ1-1,NA,NA,TGTGCCAGCAGTGAGCCTTTGACTGAAGCTTTCTTT,CASSEPLTEAFF
TRBV3-1/TRBV3-2,TRBJ2-3,TRBD2,NA,TGTGCCAGCAGCGCCCCTCCCGGGACTAGCAAAACAGATACGCAGTATTTT,CASSAPPGTSKTDTQYF
TRBV18,TRBJ1-6,TRBD1,NA,TGTGCCAGCTCATCTGGACAGGGGAAAAATTCACCCCTCCACTTT,CASSSGQGKNSPLHF
TRBV28,TRBJ1-6,NA,NA,TGTGCCAGCAGTTTGGGTATTTTAAAAGGGAGTTCCTATAATTCACCCCTCCACTTT,CASSLGILKGSSYNSPLHF
TRBV4-1,TRBJ1-4,NA,NA,TGCGCCAGCAGCCAGTGGGGGGGGGAAAAACTGTTTTTT,CASSQWGGEKLFF
TRBV7-2,TRBJ1-5,TRBD1,NA,TGTGCCAGCAGCTTCTACGGGACAGTAGACAATCAGCCCCAGCATTTT,CASSFYGTVDNQPQHF
TRBV6-2/TRBV6-3,TRBJ2-2,TRBD2,NA,TGTGCCAGCAGTTTGGGACTAGCGGGGGCCCGAACCGGGGAGCTGTTTTTT,CASSLGLAGARTGELFF
TRBV27,TRBJ1-5,NA,once,TGTGCCAGCAGTCTCGGTTATAGCAATCAGCCCCAGCATTTT,CASSLGYSNQPQHF
TRBV24-1,TRBJ2-7,TRBD2,NA,TGTGCCACCAGTTCCGTTAGCGGGAGTGAGGGCTACGAGCAGTACTTC,CATSSVSGSEGYEQYF
TRBV30,TRBJ1-5,TRBD1,once,TGTGCCTGGAGTGTAGGTACAGGGGGCAATCAGCCCCAGCATTTT,CAWSVGTGGNQPQHF
TRBV28,TRBJ2-1,TRBD1,NA,TGTGCCAGCAGTGCCGGGACAGGGGGCTTCAATGAGCAGTTCTTC,CASSAGTGGFNEQFF
TRBV3-1/TRBV3-2,TRBJ1-5,TRBD1,NA,TGTGCCAGCAGCCAAGATATTCGGGCGGACAGGGGGTATCAGCCCCAGCATTTT,CASSQDIRADRGYQPQHF
TRBV6-5,TRBJ2-5,TRBD1,once,TGTGCCAGCAGTCGGACAGGGGGCAGGGGAGAGACCCAGTACTTC,CASSRTGGRGETQYF
TRBV19,TRBJ1-2,NA,NA,TGTGCCAGTAGTAGTCAACCGGGGGGGGACGTCTATGGCTACACCTTC,CASSSQPGGDVYGYTF
TRBV7-2,TRBJ1-1,NA,NA,TGTGCCAGCAGCTTGCGACAGGCTAGTTTAGGGAACACTGAAGCTTTCTTT,CASSLRQASLGNTEAFF
TRBV2,TRBJ1-6,TRBD1,NA,TGTGCCAGCAGTGATCAGCGGGGACAGGGTAATTCACCCCTCCACTTT,CASSDQRGQGNSPLHF
TRBV19,TRBJ1-5,NA,NA,TGTGCCAGTACCCCATCACTGGGGGCTAGGAAGCAGCCCCAGCATTTT,CASTPSLGARKQPQHF
TRBV27,TRBJ2-2,TRBD1,NA,TGTGCCAGCAGTCCTCTATTAACAGGGGCCGGGGAGCTGTTTTTT,CASSPLLTGAGELFF
TRBV22-1,TRBJ1-2,NA,NA,TGTCCTGGGAGCACGGGACAGGGGAGCTATGGCTACACCTTC,CPGSTGQGSYGYTF
TRBV29-1,TRBJ2-3,NA,NA,TGCAGTTCCGGGTGGGGGGGCACAGATACGCAGTATTTT,CSSGWGGTDTQYF
TRBV28,TRBJ1-5,TRBD1,NA,TGTGCCAGCACACCCCTAGGCCAGGGGGCTCAGCCCCAGCATTTT,CASTPLGQGAQPQHF
TRBV2,TRBJ2-7,TRBD2,once,TGTGTCCGGGGGGGAGATAGCTCCTACGAGCAGTACTTC,CVRGGDSSYEQYF
TRBV5-1,TRBJ2-7,TRBD2,NA,TGCGCCAGCAGCCCCGGGGGACTATCCTACGAGCAGTACTTC,CASSPGGLSYEQYF
TRBV7-7,TRBJ2-3,TRBD2,NA,TGTGCTAGCAGCTTAGCTAGCGGGGGGGCAGATACGCAGTATTTT,CASSLASGGADTQYF
TRBV28,TRBJ2-7,TRBD2,few,TGTGCCAGCAGACCCGGGGGGGGAACCTACGAGCAGTACTTC,CASRPGGGTYEQYF
TRBV29-1,TRBJ1-1,NA,NA,TGCAGCGGGGGTGGACAGCCCAATTCTGAAGCTTTCTTT,CSGGGQPNSEAFF
TRBV7-2,TRBJ1-4,NA,NA,TGTGCCAGCAGCCCTCGGCGGGGAGAGGAAAAACTGTTTTTT,CASSPRRGEEKLFF
TRBV7-2,TRBJ1-5,NA,NA,TGTGCCAGCAGCTTAGATGGCCTTAGCAATCAGCCCCAGCATTTT,CASSLDGLSNQPQHF
TRBV9,TRBJ1-1,TRBD1,NA,TGTGCCAGCAGCGTAGGGAGTCTGGGGACAGGGGATACTGAAGCTTTCTTT,CASSVGSLGTGDTEAFF
TRBV3-1/TRBV3-2,TRBJ2-2,NA,NA,TGTGCCAGCAGCCAAGGAACAAGCGCGAACACCGGGGAGCTGTTTTTT,CASSQGTSANTGELFF
TRBV10-3,TRBJ1-1,TRBD1,once,TGTGCCATCAGTGGGGCAGGGGGGAAGAACACTGAAGCTTTCTTT,CAISGAGGKNTEAFF
TRBV5-1,TRBJ2-5,TRBD2,NA,TGCGCCAGCAATAGCGGGGGGGCCAACCAAGAGACCCAGTACTTC,CASNSGGANQETQYF
TRBV19,TRBJ2-1,TRBD2,NA,TGTGCCAGCCTAGGGCCAGCGGGAGTAGCCTACAATGAGCAGTTCTTC,CASLGPAGVAYNEQFF
TRBV7-9,TRBJ1-4,TRBD1,few,TGTGCCAGCAGCGGACGACAGGGGGGGCTTGAAAAACTGTTTTTT,CASSGRQGGLEKLFF
TRBV28,TRBJ1-2,NA,NA,TGTGCCAGCATAACAGGGTCCAACTATGGCTACACCTTC,CASITGSNYGYTF
TRBV7-2,TRBJ2-5,TRBD2,NA,TGTGCCAGCAGCTTAGCCCCGACTAGCGGGAGGGTTCTAGGAACCCAGTACTTC,CASSLAPTSGRVLGTQYF
TRBV4-1,TRBJ2-3,NA,NA,TGCGCCAGCAGCCAAGATGGGTGGAGCGGGAGCACAGATACGCAGTATTTT,CASSQDGWSGSTDTQYF